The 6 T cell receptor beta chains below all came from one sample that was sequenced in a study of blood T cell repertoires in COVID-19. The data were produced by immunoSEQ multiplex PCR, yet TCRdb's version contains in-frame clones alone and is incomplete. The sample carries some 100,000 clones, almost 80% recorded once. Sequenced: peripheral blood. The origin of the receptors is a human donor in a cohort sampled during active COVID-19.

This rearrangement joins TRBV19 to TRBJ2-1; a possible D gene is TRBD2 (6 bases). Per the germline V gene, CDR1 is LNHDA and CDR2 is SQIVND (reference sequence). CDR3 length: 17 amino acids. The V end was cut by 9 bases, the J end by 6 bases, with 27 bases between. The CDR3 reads CASRPPLSGFKTNEQFF. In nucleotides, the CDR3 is TGTGCCAGCCGTCCGCCGCTTAGCGGTTTTAAGACCAATGAGCAGTTCTTC.

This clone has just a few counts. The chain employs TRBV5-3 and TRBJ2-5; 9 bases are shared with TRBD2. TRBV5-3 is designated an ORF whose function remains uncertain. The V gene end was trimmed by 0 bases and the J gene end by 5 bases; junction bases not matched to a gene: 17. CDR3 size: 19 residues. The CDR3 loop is CARSLGKGGRAQGRETQYF. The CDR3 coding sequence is TGTGCCAGAAGCTTGGGGAAAGGCGGGAGGGCCCAGGGGCGGGAGACCCAGTACTTC.

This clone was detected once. This chain's CDR3 is CASGGATYNEQFF. The CDR3 DNA reads as TGTGCCAGCGGGGGGGCTACCTACAATGAGCAGTTCTTC. The chain recombines TRBV28 with TRBJ2-1, with D perhaps matching TRBD2 (7 bases). The CDR3 length is 13 residues. Germline CDR1 MDHEN, CDR2 SYDVKM. V lost 8 bases to trimming and J lost 2 bases, with 10 bases between them.

The CDR3 bases are TGTGCCAGCAGCCCAACCGGGGACATAAATCAGCCCCAGCATTTT. Translation gives CASSPTGDINQPQHF. The J gene is TRBJ1-5, the V gene TRBV27, with a tentative D call TRBD1 (6 bases). Looked up from germline, CDR1 is MNHEY and CDR2 is SMNVEV (reference sequence). V was cut by 6 bases and J by 4 bases, with 16 bases left in between. This CDR3 comprises 15 residues.

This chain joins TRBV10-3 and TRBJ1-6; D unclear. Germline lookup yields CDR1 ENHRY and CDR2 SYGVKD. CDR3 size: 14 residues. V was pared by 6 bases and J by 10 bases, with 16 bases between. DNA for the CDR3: TGTGCCATCAGGGGAGGCGGGTTAACCTCACCCCTCCACTTT. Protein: CAIRGGGLTSPLHF.

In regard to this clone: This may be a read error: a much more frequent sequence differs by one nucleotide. The CDR3 DNA follows: TGTGCCAGCAGAGGACTAGCCAAAAACATTCAGTACTTC. Translation: CASRGLAKNIQYF. This chain joins TRBV6-5 and TRBJ2-4, with a tentative D call TRBD2 (5 bases). Germline CDR1 MNHEY, CDR2 SVGAGI. V lost 6 bases to trimming and J lost 0 bases, with 6 bases between them. The CDR3 runs to 13 residues.